This T cell receptor (beta chain) was observed in a study of response to subunit inactivated influenza vaccine. TCRdb reprocessed the RT-PCR reads via MiXCR and lists one record per CDR3 protein. The sample has roughly 540,000 distinct CDR3 sequences; around 21% are singletons. CDR3 length: 17 residues. Per the germline V gene, CDR1 is SGHDT and CDR2 is YYEEEE. V lost 4 bases, J lost 2 bases, and 19 bases lay in between. The same data also went into a second study, on T cells expressing NK-cell markers. That work contributes: As the method of synthesis, 5'RACE template switching with UMIs yielded TCR beta cDNA. The eight sequenced donors comprised seven who were HCMV-seropositive and one who was seronegative. The leading position in the CD3+CD56-NKG2C+ fraction of a few donors also went to these clonotypes.

The material was CD4+ T cells sorted from PBMCs, obtained 11 to 12 days after vaccination. This chain uses TRBV5-6 with TRBJ2-1; either TRBD1 or TRBD2 may supply D (5 bases each). This receptor was obtained from a man aged 45-60 years who received an inactivated influenza vaccine. CDR3 sequence (DNA): TGTGCCAGCAGCACAACATCCGGGACGGCCCCCTACAATGAGCAGTTCTTC. Its translation: CASSTTSGTAPYNEQFF. The full variable domain, completed using reference TRBV5-6 and TRBJ2-1, is DAGVTQSPTHLIKTRGQQVTLRCSPKSGHDTVSWYQQALGQGPQFIFQYYEEEERQRGNFPDRFSGHQFPNYSSELNVNALLLGDSALYLCASSTTSGTAPYNEQFFGPGTRLTVL.